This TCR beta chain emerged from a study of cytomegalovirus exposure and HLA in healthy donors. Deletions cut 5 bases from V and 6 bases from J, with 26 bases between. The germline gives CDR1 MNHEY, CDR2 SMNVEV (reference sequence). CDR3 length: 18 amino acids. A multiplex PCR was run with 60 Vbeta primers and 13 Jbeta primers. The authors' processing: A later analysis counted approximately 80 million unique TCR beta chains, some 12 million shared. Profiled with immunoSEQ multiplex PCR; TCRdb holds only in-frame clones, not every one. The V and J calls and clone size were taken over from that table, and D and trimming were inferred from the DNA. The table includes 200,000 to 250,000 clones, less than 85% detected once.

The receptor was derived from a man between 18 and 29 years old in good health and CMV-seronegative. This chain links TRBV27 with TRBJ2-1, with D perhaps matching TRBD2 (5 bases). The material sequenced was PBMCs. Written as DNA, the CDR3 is TGTGCCAGCAGTCTCCAAACACCGCGACGGACCCTAGCCAATGAGCAGTTCTTC. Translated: CASSLQTPRRTLANEQFF.